This T cell receptor beta chain is from a study of T cell repertoires in cytomegalovirus infection. The wider study: CMV infection together with matching HLA type was indicated by public TCR beta signatures. Study results and caveats: Frequencies of public TCR beta families were cumulated, and this identified carriers of CMV plus the relevant HLA. CMV-specific TCR beta clonotypes restricted by HLA-C were the ones dominating the ex vivo response.

CDR1 and CDR2 from the germline V gene are LGHDT and YNNKEL (reference sequence). The CDR3 extends over 12 amino acids. The sample holds a few counts of this clonotype. Its specificity is unknown. Compared with germline, one end of the junction differs, possibly owing to a read error. From the reads, TCRdb called clonotypes with MiXCR, one entry per CDR3 protein. The table includes approximately 290,000 distinct CDR3 sequences, about 25% detected once. The sequence derives from a human donor in good health (CMV status not recorded). Some clones in this sample may be carry-over from other donors' samples. V and J are TRBV3-1 and TRBJ2-7, with D perhaps being TRBD1 or TRBD2 (5 bases each). The specimen sequenced was PBMCs. CDR3 sequence (DNA): TGTGCCAGCAGCCAAGCGGGATCCCCGGGGCACTTC. Translation gives CASSQAGSPGHF.